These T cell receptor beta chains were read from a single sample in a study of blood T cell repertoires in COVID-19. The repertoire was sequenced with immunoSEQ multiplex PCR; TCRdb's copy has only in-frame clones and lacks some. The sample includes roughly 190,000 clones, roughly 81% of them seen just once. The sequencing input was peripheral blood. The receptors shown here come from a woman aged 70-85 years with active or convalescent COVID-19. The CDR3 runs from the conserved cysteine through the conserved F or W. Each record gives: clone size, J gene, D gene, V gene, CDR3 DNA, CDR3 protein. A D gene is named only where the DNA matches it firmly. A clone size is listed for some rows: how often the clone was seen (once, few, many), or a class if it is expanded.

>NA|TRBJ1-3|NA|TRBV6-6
TGTGCCAGCGGCTTACAGGGAACGGGAAACACCATATATTTT
CASGLQGTGNTIYF
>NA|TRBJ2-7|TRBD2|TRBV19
TGTGCCAGTAGACTAGCGGGCGAGCAGTACTTC
CASRLAGEQYF
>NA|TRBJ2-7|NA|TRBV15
TGTGCCACCAGCAGAGATTTCGGGACACCGGCCTACGAGCAGTACTTC
CATSRDFGTPAYEQYF
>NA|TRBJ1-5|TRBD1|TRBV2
TGTGCCAGCAGTAGACAGGGATCGGGCAATCAGCCCCAGCATTTT
CASSRQGSGNQPQHF
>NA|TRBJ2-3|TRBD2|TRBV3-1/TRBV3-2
TGTGCCAGCAGCCAGGGTAGCGGGTTCACAGATACGCAGTATTTT
CASSQGSGFTDTQYF
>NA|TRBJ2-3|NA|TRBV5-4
TGTGCCAGCAGCCGGAGTGCAGATACGCAGTATTTT
CASSRSADTQYF
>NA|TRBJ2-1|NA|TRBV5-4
TGTGCCAGCAGCACCAGGACTTCGCCACACCTCAATGAGCAGTTCTTC
CASSTRTSPHLNEQFF
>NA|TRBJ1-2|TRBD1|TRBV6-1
TGTGCCAGCAGTGATCGGGGACAGGGGAACTATGGCTACACCTTC
CASSDRGQGNYGYTF
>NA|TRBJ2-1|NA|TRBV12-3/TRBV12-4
TGTGCCAGCAGCCCCAGCAGGCAGGGGAGACGGTTCTTC
CASSPSRQGRRFF
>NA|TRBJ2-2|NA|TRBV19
TGTGCCAGTAGTGCCTCGGTCCCCGGGGAGCTGTTTTTT
CASSASVPGELFF
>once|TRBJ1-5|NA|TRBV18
TGTGCCAGCTCACCCGCATCTAAGGAGAAGCCCCAGCATTTT
CASSPASKEKPQHF
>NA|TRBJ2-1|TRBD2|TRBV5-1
TGCGCCAGCAGCCCCTGGACTAGCGGGAGGGATGAGCAGTTCTTC
CASSPWTSGRDEQFF
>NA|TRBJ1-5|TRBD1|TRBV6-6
TGTGCCAGCAGCCCGGACAGGGCCGATCAGCCCCAGCATTTT
CASSPDRADQPQHF
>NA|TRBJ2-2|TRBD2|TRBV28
TGTGCCAGCAGTTCCGGGACTAGCGGGAGCACCGGGGAGCTGTTTTTT
CASSSGTSGSTGELFF